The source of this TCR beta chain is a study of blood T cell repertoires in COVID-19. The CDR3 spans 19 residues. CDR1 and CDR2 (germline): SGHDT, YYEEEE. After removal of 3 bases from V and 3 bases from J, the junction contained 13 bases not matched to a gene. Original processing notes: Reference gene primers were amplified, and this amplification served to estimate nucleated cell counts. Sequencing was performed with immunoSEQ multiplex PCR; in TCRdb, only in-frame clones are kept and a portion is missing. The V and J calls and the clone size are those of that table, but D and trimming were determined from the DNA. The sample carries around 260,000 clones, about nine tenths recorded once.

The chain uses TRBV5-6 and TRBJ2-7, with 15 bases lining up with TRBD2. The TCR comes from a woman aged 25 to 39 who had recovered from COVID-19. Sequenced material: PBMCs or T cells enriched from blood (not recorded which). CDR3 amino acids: CASSSIRTSGRAGGYEQYF. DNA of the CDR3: TGTGCCAGCAGCTCCATTAGGACTAGCGGGAGGGCCGGGGGCTACGAGCAGTACTTC.